This T cell receptor (beta chain) was captured in a study of shared clonotypes between healthy human individuals. Study-level findings and limits: Sampling involved blood alone; tissue repertoires likely differ.

Deep-level running was used for the assay. For every subset, genomic DNA was evenly distributed across several immunoSEQ plates. Using ten immunoSEQ deep assay plates, investigators sequenced unsorted PBMC DNA. TCRdb keeps only in-frame clones here, not all; method: immunoSEQ multiplex PCR. The sample shows over 400,000 clones, 70% to 80% of them seen only once. Trimming took 2 bases from V and 4 from J; bases not matched to a gene: 7. The germline V gene has CDR1 SGHNT and CDR2 YYREEE (reference sequence). This CDR3 is built from 17 residues. Note on this clone: As yet, its antigen is unknown.

This clonotype was sampled from a woman in her forties in good health. Some clones in this sample may be carry-over from other donors' samples. The sequenced sample consisted of PBMCs. V gene TRBV5-4 combines with J gene TRBJ2-1, with 12 bases fitting TRBD2. The CDR3 is CASSFLGLAGRYNEQFF. The CDR3 coding sequence is TGTGCCAGCAGCTTTCTAGGACTAGCGGGAAGATACAATGAGCAGTTCTTC.